The 13 T cell receptor beta chains reported below all come from one sample, sequenced in a study of breast tumors, draining lymph nodes, adjacent tissues. A single record per CDR3 protein comes from TCRdb applying MiXCR to the multiplex PCR reads. The sample lists 150,000 to 200,000 distinct CDR3 sequences; roughly a third were seen once. Axillary draining lymph nodes of breast cancer patients supplied the node samples. Material for sequencing was axillary lymph node tissue. These receptor sequences come from a female donor with breast cancer. Some clones in this sample may be carry-over from other donors' samples.

This clonotype has ten or more counts. This chain uses TRBV5-8 with TRBJ2-7; D may be TRBD1 (5 bases). Germline V gene lookup returns CDR1 SGHTS and CDR2 YDEGEE. This CDR3 contains 15 residues. V lost 0 bases, J lost 3 bases, and 13 bases lay in between. Here the CDR3 DNA reads TGTGCCAGCAGCTTGGCGGCACAGGCTGACTACGAGCAGTACTTC. Translating gives CASSLAAQADYEQYF.

This clonotype was counted many times. The chain joins TRBV9 to TRBJ2-7; no clear D. The CDR3 consists of 13 residues. V was pared by 0 bases and J by 3 bases, with 7 bases between. Per germline, CDR1 SGDLS and CDR2 YYNGEE. CDR3 bases: TGTGCCAGCAGCGTAGGTGGAAGCTACGAGCAGTACTTC. It encodes CASSVGGSYEQYF.

This clonotype was found many times. This chain connects TRBV10-1 to TRBJ1-5; the D is unclear. CDR3 size: 11 residues. Germline V gene sequence: CDR1 WNHNN, CDR2 SYGVQD (reference sequence). V was shortened by 8 bases and J by 6 bases, with 8 bases between the two germline ends. The CDR3 DNA reads as TGCGCCAGCGGGGAACTTCAGCCCCAGCATTTT. This codes for CASGELQPQHF.

This clonotype was detected ten times or more. The V gene is TRBV29-1, the J gene TRBJ2-1, with 7 bases that match TRBD1. Per germline, CDR1 SQVTM and CDR2 ANQGSEA. This CDR3 contains 14 residues. Unmatched junction bases numbered 10, after V lost 5 bases and J lost 6 bases. The CDR3, as DNA: TGCAGCGTTCAGGGTGAAGGGGGCGGCAATGAGCAGTTCTTC. It yields the protein CSVQGEGGGNEQFF.

This clonotype was seen many times. In DNA, the CDR3 is TGTGCCAGCAGCCACCCAGGGTATTCACCCCTCCACTTT. It codes for CASSHPGYSPLHF. The rearrangement joins TRBV3-1 to TRBJ1-6, with a possible D match to TRBD1 (5 bases). The V gene lost 3 bases and the J gene lost 8 bases, with 8 bases spanning the gap. This CDR3 contains 13 residues. Germline CDR1 reads LGHDT; CDR2 reads YNNKEL (reference sequence).

A few counts support this clonotype. The chain couples TRBV11-2 to TRBJ2-1; 11 bases map to TRBD2. The V segment lost 0 bases and the J segment 3 bases; nucleotides outside the gene matches: 1. Germline V gene sequence: CDR1 SGHAT, CDR2 FQNNGV. This CDR3 has 16 residues. This CDR3 reads CASSLDSGGGYNEQFF. Written as DNA, the CDR3 is TGTGCCAGCAGCTTAGATAGCGGGGGGGGCTACAATGAGCAGTTCTTC.

This clonotype was observed many times. The chain links TRBV20-1 to TRBJ2-3, with D maybe TRBD1 (6 bases). The V end lost 5 bases, the J end lost 1 base, and 16 bases lay between the germline ends. CDR1 is DFQATT and CDR2 is SNEGSKA in the germline V gene (reference sequence). The CDR3 totals 15 residues. The CDR3 loop reads CSAGGLAGGTDTQYF. The CDR3 DNA is TGCAGTGCTGGGGGCCTCGCAGGGGGCACAGATACGCAGTATTTT.

This clonotype was seen a single time. The V call is TRBV7-6, the J call TRBJ2-2, with D perhaps TRBD1 or TRBD2 (5 bases each). This CDR3 has 15 amino acids. Looked up from germline, CDR1 is SGHVS and CDR2 is FNYEAQ. V was pared by 5 bases and J by 7 bases, with 17 bases between. The CDR3 loop is CASSRPPGPNGELFF. The DNA for the CDR3 is TGTGCCAGCAGCAGGCCGCCGGGGCCGAACGGGGAGCTGTTTTTT.

This clonotype was picked up many times. This chain connects TRBV20-1 to TRBJ2-2, with D unclear. The CDR3 runs 15 residues. CDR1 is DFQATT, CDR2 SNEGSKA, per germline (reference sequence). V gave up 5 bases and J gave up 1 base, with 14 bases separating them. The CDR3 sequence is CSASPKDLNTGELFF. The CDR3 nucleotides read TGCAGTGCTTCCCCGAAAGACTTGAACACCGGGGAGCTGTTTTTT.

The table lists this clonotype with many counts. The rearrangement links TRBV12-3 or TRBV12-4 to TRBJ1-4; D is uncertain. V was pared by 0 bases and J by 8 bases, with 10 bases between. This CDR3 has 14 residues. CDR3 DNA sequence: TGTGCCAGCAGTTTAGCCGATGGAGGGGAAAAACTGTTTTTT. Amino acids: CASSLADGGEKLFF.

This sequence joins TRBV28 and TRBJ2-3; 7 bases map to TRBD2. This CDR3 is 16 amino acids long. Per germline, CDR1 MDHEN and CDR2 SYDVKM. With 4 bases clipped from V and 6 bases from J, the junction kept 13 bases outside the gene matches. CDR3: CASSSPVREVYDTQYF. CDR3 bases: TGTGCCAGCAGTTCCCCTGTACGGGAGGTTTACGATACGCAGTATTTT.

This clonotype has only a few counts. A much larger clone is a single base away; this may be a read error. V and J are TRBV6-1 and TRBJ2-7; possible D gene TRBD2, 7 bases. The CDR3 runs to 16 residues. V lost 7 bases, J lost 2 bases, and 21 bases lay in between. Per the germline V gene, CDR1 is MNHNS and CDR2 is SASEGT. The CDR3 is CASTEGGGTGAYEQYF. CDR3 sequence (DNA): TGTGCCAGCACCGAAGGGGGAGGGACTGGAGCCTACGAGCAGTACTTC.

DNA for the CDR3: TGTGCCAGCAGTTCCTCGTTCAGGGGTTGGGGCAATCAGCCCCAGCATTTT. It is translated as CASSSSFRGWGNQPQHF. This rearrangement joins TRBV6-2 or TRBV6-3 to TRBJ1-5; D may be TRBD1 (6 bases). Germline CDR1 reads MNHEY; CDR2 reads SVGEGT. The CDR3 extends over 17 amino acids. V was shortened by 4 bases and J by 2 bases, with 18 bases between the two germline ends.